The clone carrying this T cell receptor beta chain was picked up a small number of times. The source of the sample is a study of blood T cell repertoires in COVID-19. Study-wide background: T cells, B-cell-depleted T cells, or PBMCs supplied cDNA or gDNA.

In germline, CDR1 is SGHTA, CDR2 FQGNSA. The CDR3 sequence is 16 residues long. V gave up 1 base and J gave up 4 bases; unmatched junction bases: 5. In the original workflow: Nucleated cell number was recorded as an estimate derived from reference gene primer amplification. Using immunoSEQ multiplex PCR, the repertoire was profiled, and TCRdb retains in-frame clones only, with some absent. From that table come the V and J calls and clone size; the DNA was used to work out D and trimming. Found here are some 150,000 clones, about 85% of them singletons; the top ten hold roughly 1.4%. Sequencing was performed on peripheral blood. This clonotype was sampled from a human donor in a cohort sampled during active COVID-19. This rearrangement joins TRBV7-2 to TRBJ2-2; TRBD2 agrees at 8 bases. CDR3 in DNA: TGTGCCAGCAGCTTAGGGGCGGGAGGCCTCACCGGGGAGCTGTTTTTT. This sequence encodes CASSLGAGGLTGELFF.